The TCR beta chain under discussion was sequenced for a study of OX40 agonist ivuxolimab in advanced cancers. Overall study context: Of mixed ages from about 20 to 80 and averaging about 56 years, the group was over 80% male.

Overall study results and limits: Normalized expansion of T-cell clones was also low for some nonresponders. Among patients with partial responses at 0.1-3.0 mg/kg, clonal expansion was among the lowest.

Samples were taken at baseline and on day 1 of cycles 4 and 7. This clone appeared a single time. Antigen: not known. This CDR3 contains 16 residues. The V segment lost 6 bases and the J segment 1 base; nucleotides outside the gene matches: 7. Germline loops: CDR1 MDHEN, CDR2 SYDVKM. Sequenced by immunoSEQ multiplex PCR; TCRdb stores in-frame clones only, minus some. Of over 70,000 clones in the sample, 78% were seen once. The rearrangement links TRBV28 to TRBJ2-4, with 9 bases that match TRBD1. The TCR was taken from an adult with an advanced solid tumor such as melanoma, head and neck, liver or kidney cancer. Source: CD4+ or CD8+ T cells sorted from blood, taken in a trial of the OX40 agonist ivuxolimab. The CDR3, as DNA: TGTGCCAGCAGCAGAACAGGGGGCGCCGCCAAAAACATTCAGTACTTC. Amino acid sequence: CASSRTGGAAKNIQYF.